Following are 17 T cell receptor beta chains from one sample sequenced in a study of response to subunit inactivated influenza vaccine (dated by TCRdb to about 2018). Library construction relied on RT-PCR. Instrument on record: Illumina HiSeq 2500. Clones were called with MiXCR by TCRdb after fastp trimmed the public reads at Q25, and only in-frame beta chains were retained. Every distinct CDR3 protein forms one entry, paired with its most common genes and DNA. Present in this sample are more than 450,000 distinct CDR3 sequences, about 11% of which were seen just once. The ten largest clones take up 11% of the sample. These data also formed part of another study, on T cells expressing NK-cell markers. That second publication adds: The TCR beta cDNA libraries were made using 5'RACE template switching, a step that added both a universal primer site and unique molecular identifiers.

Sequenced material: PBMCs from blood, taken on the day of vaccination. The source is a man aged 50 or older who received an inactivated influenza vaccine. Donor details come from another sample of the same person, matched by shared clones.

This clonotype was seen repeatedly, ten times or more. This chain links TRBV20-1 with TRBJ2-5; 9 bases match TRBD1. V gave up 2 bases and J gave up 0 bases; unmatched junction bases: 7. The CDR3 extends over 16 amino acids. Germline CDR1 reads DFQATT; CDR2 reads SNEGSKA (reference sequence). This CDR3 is CSARPNRDRDQETQYF. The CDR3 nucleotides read TGCAGTGCTAGACCTAACCGGGACAGGGACCAAGAGACCCAGTACTTC.

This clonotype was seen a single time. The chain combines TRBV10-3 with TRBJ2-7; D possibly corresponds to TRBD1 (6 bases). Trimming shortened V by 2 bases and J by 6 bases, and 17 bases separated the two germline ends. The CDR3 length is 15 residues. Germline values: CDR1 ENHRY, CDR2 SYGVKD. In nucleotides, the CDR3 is TGTGCCATCAGTGAGGCGCGCAGGGGTCGTGTCGAGCAGTACTTC. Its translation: CAISEARRGRVEQYF.

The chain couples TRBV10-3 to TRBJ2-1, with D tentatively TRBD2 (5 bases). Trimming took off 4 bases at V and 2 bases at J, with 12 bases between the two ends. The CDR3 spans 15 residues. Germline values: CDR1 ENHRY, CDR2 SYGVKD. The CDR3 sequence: CAISAQAVTYNEQFF. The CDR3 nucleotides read TGTGCCATCAGTGCTCAAGCGGTCACCTACAATGAGCAGTTCTTC.

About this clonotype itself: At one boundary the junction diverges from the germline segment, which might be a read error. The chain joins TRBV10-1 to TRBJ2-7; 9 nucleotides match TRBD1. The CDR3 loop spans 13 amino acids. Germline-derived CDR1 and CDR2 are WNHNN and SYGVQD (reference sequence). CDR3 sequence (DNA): TGCGCCAGCAGTGAGTCTTTACAGGGGGCCAGGAACTTC. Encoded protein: CASSESLQGARNF.

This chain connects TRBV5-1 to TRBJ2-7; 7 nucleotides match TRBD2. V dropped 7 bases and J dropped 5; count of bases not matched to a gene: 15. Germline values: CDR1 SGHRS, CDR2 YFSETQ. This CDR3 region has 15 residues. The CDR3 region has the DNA TGCGCCAGCCGATCCGGGGTGGGAGGGATCAACGAGCAGTACTTC. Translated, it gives CASRSGVGGINEQYF.

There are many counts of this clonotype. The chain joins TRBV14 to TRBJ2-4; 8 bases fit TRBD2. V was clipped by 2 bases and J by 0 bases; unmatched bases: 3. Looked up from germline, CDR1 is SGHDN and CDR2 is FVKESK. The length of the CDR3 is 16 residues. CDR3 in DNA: TGTGCCAGCAGCCAAACTAGCGGCCTAGCCAAAAACATTCAGTACTTC. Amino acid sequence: CASSQTSGLAKNIQYF. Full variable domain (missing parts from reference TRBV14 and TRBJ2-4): EAGVTQFPSHSVIEKGQTVTLRCDPISGHDNLYWYRRVMGKEIKFLLHFVKESKQDESGMPNNRFLAERTGGTYSTLKVQPAELEDSGVYFCASSQTSGLAKNIQYFGAGTRLSVL.

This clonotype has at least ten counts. The chain's CDR3 is CASSPGLASYEQYF. In DNA form, the CDR3 reads TGTGCCAGCAGTCCGGGACTAGCGAGCTACGAGCAGTACTTC. The chain recombines TRBV12-3 or TRBV12-4 with TRBJ2-7; 10 positions match TRBD2. V shed 5 bases, J shed 3 bases, and the junction held 4 bases outside the gene matches. The CDR3 has 14 residues.

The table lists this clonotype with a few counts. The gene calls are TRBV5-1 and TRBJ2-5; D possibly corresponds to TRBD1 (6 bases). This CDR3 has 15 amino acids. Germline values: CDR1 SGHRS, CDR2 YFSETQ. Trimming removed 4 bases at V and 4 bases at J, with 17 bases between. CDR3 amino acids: CASSQGTPRGETQYF. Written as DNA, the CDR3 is TGCGCCAGCAGCCAAGGGACACCGAGGGGAGAGACCCAGTACTTC.

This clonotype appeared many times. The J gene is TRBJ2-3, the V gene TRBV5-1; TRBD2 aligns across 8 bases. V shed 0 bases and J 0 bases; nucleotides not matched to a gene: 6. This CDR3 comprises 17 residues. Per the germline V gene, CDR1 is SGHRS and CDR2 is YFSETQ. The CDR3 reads CASSLVPWTSSTDTQYF. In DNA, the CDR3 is TGCGCCAGCAGCTTGGTCCCCTGGACTAGCAGCACAGATACGCAGTATTTT.

The CDR3 bases are TGCAGTGCTAGAGATTCTAGCGGTAACTCCTACGAGCAGTACTTC. Translating gives CSARDSSGNSYEQYF. J is TRBJ2-7 and V is TRBV20-1, with TRBD2 matching over 7 bases. Germline lookup yields CDR1 DFQATT and CDR2 SNEGSKA (reference sequence). The CDR3 runs to 15 residues. Unmatched junction bases numbered 5, after V lost 0 bases and J lost 0 bases.

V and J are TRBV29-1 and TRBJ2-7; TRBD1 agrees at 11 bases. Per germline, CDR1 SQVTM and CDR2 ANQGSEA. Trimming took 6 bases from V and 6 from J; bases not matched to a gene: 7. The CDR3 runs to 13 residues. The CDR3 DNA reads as TGCAGCGTGACCGGGACAGGGGGTAGCGAGCAGTACTTC. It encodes CSVTGTGGSEQYF.

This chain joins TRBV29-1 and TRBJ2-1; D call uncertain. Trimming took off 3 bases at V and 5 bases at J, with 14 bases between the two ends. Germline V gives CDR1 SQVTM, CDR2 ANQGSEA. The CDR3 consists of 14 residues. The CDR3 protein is CSVEVPPQDNEQFF. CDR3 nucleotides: TGCAGCGTTGAGGTACCCCCGCAGGACAATGAGCAGTTCTTC.

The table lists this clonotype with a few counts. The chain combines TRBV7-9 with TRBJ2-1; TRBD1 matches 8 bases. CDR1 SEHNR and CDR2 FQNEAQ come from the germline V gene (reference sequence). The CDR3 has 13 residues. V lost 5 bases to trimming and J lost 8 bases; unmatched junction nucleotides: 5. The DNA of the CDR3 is TGTGCCAGCAGCCCCAGGGGGCCGGATGAGCAGTTCTTC. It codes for CASSPRGPDEQFF.

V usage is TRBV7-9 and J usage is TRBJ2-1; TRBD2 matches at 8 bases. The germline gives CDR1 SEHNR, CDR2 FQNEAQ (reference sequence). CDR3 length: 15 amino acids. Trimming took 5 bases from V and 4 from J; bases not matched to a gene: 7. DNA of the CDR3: TGTGCCAGCAGCCGACGACTAGCGAGATACAATGAGCAGTTCTTC. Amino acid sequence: CASSRRLARYNEQFF.

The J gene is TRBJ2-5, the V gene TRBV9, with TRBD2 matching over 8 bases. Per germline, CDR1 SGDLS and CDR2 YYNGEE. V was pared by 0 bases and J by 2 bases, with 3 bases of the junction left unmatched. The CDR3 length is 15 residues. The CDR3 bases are TGTGCCAGCAGCGTAGGCGGGAGGCCTCAAGAGACCCAGTACTTC. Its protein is CASSVGGRPQETQYF.

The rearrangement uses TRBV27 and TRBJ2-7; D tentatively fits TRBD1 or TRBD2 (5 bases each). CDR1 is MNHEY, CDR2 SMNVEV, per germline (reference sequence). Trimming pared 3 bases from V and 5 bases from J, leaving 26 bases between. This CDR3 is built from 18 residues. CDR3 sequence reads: CASSFPKYKAGVGDEQYF. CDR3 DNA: TGTGCCAGCAGTTTCCCCAAGTATAAGGCTGGAGTGGGGGACGAGCAGTACTTC.

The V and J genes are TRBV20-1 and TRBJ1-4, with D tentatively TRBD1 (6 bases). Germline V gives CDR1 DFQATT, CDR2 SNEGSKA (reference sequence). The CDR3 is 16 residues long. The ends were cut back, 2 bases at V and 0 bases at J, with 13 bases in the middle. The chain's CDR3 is CSARRGQFATNEKLFF. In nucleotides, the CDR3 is TGCAGTGCTAGAAGAGGACAGTTTGCAACTAATGAAAAACTGTTTTTT.